The 3 T cell receptor beta chains below come from one sample, sequenced in a study of shared clonotypes between healthy human individuals. Sequencing used immunoSEQ multiplex PCR; TCRdb keeps in-frame clones, though not all of them. The repertoire holds roughly 680,000 clones, with about two thirds as singletons. Sequencing input: memory CD4+ T cells sorted from blood. The subset here: CD45RA-negative fraction. These TCRs come from a woman in her thirties in good health.

The chain joins TRBV5-3 to TRBJ1-2, with 10 bases fitting TRBD1. TRBV5-3 is an ORF; its function is uncertain. This CDR3 is built from 17 residues. The trim removed 5 bases at V and 2 bases at J, leaving 12 bases unmatched. CDR3 in amino acids: CARSIVPGQGENYGYTF. CDR3 in DNA: TGTGCCAGAAGTATAGTCCCTGGACAGGGGGAAAACTATGGCTACACCTTC.

This chain's CDR3 is CASKLGGGPHRDTQYF. The CDR3 coding sequence is TGTGCCAGCAAGTTAGGGGGCGGCCCACACAGAGATACGCAGTATTTT. The chain uses TRBV28 and TRBJ2-3; 7 nucleotides agree with TRBD1. CDR3 length: 16 amino acids. Germline CDR1 reads MDHEN; CDR2 reads SYDVKM. With V trimmed by 7 bases and J by 5 bases, 15 bases remained unmatched.

The V and J genes are TRBV6-5 and TRBJ1-1; TRBD1 might be the D (5 bases). Germline V lookup: CDR1 MNHEY, CDR2 SVGAGI. The CDR3 runs to 15 residues. V gave up 6 bases and J gave up 5 bases, with 19 bases separating them. CDR3 coding DNA: TGTGCCAGCAGGGCTGCAGCGGGGGAGAGTACTGAAGCTTTCTTT. Translation: CASRAAAGESTEAFF.